Listed below are T cell receptor beta chains from one sample, sequenced in a study of CD4+ T cells in melanoma. The repertoire was sequenced with immunoSEQ multiplex PCR; TCRdb's copy has only in-frame clones and lacks some. This repertoire shows around 14,000 clones, roughly three fifths found once; its top ten account for 15% to 18%. Sequencing input: cells from a culture (not recorded whether cultured in vitro). The source is a human donor with melanoma. CDR3s include the opening cysteine and the closing phenylalanine or tryptophan. Fields, in order: V gene, clone size, J gene, D gene, CDR3 protein, CDR3 DNA. The D gene is left open where the match is weak. Rows may omit the clone size; those that give it use once, few, many or a size class.

v_gene: TRBV7-2
abundance: few
j_gene: TRBJ2-6
d_gene: -
CDR3aa: CASSLRGSAGANVLTF
CDR3nt: TGTGCCAGCAGCTTGAGGGGATCTGCTGGGGCCAACGTCCTGACTTTC

v_gene: TRBV27
abundance: once
j_gene: TRBJ1-2
d_gene: -
CDR3aa: CASSFGVRGGYTF
CDR3nt: TGTGCCAGCAGTTTCGGGGTGAGGGGTGGCTACACCTTC

v_gene: TRBV13
abundance: -
j_gene: TRBJ2-1
d_gene: TRBD2
CDR3aa: CASSFHAGLAYNEQFF
CDR3nt: TGTGCCAGCAGCTTCCACGCGGGACTAGCCTACAATGAGCAGTTCTTC

v_gene: TRBV7-2
abundance: -
j_gene: TRBJ2-1
d_gene: TRBD2
CDR3aa: CASRGTSGGAGEQFF
CDR3nt: TGTGCCAGCCGTGGGACAAGCGGGGGGGCTGGTGAGCAGTTCTTC

v_gene: TRBV7-8
abundance: -
j_gene: TRBJ2-7
d_gene: -
CDR3aa: CASSLARVGGGYEQYF
CDR3nt: TGTGCCAGCAGCTTAGCGCGGGTGGGAGGGGGCTACGAGCAGTACTTC

v_gene: TRBV11-2
abundance: -
j_gene: TRBJ2-5
d_gene: TRBD2
CDR3aa: CASSAGLAVDGVTQYF
CDR3nt: TGTGCCAGCAGCGCGGGACTAGCGGTCGATGGTGTAACCCAGTACTTC

v_gene: TRBV11-2
abundance: -
j_gene: TRBJ1-1
d_gene: TRBD1
CDR3aa: CASSLMGQSTEAFF
CDR3nt: TGTGCCAGCAGCTTAATGGGACAGAGCACTGAAGCTTTCTTT

v_gene: TRBV6-1
abundance: -
j_gene: TRBJ2-7
d_gene: TRBD1
CDR3aa: CASITGTGALYEQYF
CDR3nt: TGTGCCAGCATTACCGGGACAGGGGCCCTTTACGAGCAGTACTTC

v_gene: TRBV7-3
abundance: -
j_gene: TRBJ2-5
d_gene: -
CDR3aa: CASSFNQGRGETQYF
CDR3nt: TGTGCCAGCAGCTTCAACCAGGGTCGGGGAGAGACCCAGTACTTC

v_gene: TRBV5-5
abundance: once
j_gene: TRBJ2-3
d_gene: TRBD1
CDR3aa: CASSWRGTGGDTQYF
CDR3nt: TGTGCCAGCAGCTGGAGGGGGACAGGGGGTGATACGCAGTATTTT

v_gene: TRBV11-2
abundance: -
j_gene: TRBJ2-7
d_gene: -
CDR3aa: CASSLMSTRPAQYF
CDR3nt: TGTGCCAGCAGCTTAATGTCGACACGGCCCGCGCAGTACTTC

v_gene: TRBV9
abundance: few
j_gene: TRBJ2-5
d_gene: -
CDR3aa: CASNNRGGQETQYF
CDR3nt: TGTGCCAGCAACAATCGTGGCGGCCAAGAGACCCAGTACTTC

v_gene: TRBV9
abundance: -
j_gene: TRBJ1-2
d_gene: TRBD1
CDR3aa: CASSVEGAGGGYGYTF
CDR3nt: TGTGCCAGCAGCGTAGAAGGGGCAGGGGGAGGCTATGGCTACACCTTC

v_gene: TRBV6-6
abundance: -
j_gene: TRBJ1-2
d_gene: TRBD1
CDR3aa: CASSKTGTNYGYTF
CDR3nt: TGTGCCAGCAGTAAGACAGGGACCAACTATGGCTACACCTTC

v_gene: TRBV7-6
abundance: few
j_gene: TRBJ2-3
d_gene: TRBD1
CDR3aa: CATGPPDTQYF
CDR3nt: TGTGCGACAGGGCCACCAGATACGCAGTATTTT

v_gene: TRBV19
abundance: -
j_gene: TRBJ1-1
d_gene: -
CDR3aa: CASMEGTEAFF
CDR3nt: TGTGCCAGTATGGAAGGCACTGAAGCTTTCTTT

v_gene: TRBV5-1
abundance: -
j_gene: TRBJ1-2
d_gene: TRBD1
CDR3aa: CASSGTGTGGGGYTF
CDR3nt: TGCGCCAGCAGCGGAACCGGGACAGGGGGTGGGGGCTACACCTTC

v_gene: TRBV7-6
abundance: few
j_gene: TRBJ1-1
d_gene: -
CDR3aa: CASSLHTANTEAFF
CDR3nt: TGTGCCAGCAGCTTACACACAGCGAACACTGAAGCTTTCTTT

v_gene: TRBV5-8
abundance: once
j_gene: TRBJ2-3
d_gene: TRBD2
CDR3aa: CASSLELAASTDTQYF
CDR3nt: TGTGCCAGCAGCTTGGAACTAGCGGCTTCCACAGATACGCAGTATTTT

v_gene: TRBV30
abundance: -
j_gene: TRBJ2-1
d_gene: -
CDR3aa: CAWTRGRIRGDEQFF
CDR3nt: TGTGCCTGGACAAGGGGGAGGATCCGTGGCGATGAGCAGTTCTTC

v_gene: TRBV27
abundance: -
j_gene: TRBJ1-2
d_gene: -
CDR3aa: CASSWGPAKPGYGYTF
CDR3nt: TGTGCCAGCAGTTGGGGACCCGCCAAGCCGGGGTATGGCTACACCTTC

v_gene: TRBV14
abundance: -
j_gene: TRBJ1-4
d_gene: -
CDR3aa: CASSQDGATNEKLFF
CDR3nt: TGTGCCAGCAGCCAAGACGGAGCAACTAATGAAAAACTGTTTTTT

v_gene: TRBV19
abundance: -
j_gene: TRBJ1-1
d_gene: -
CDR3aa: CASSMSKTEAFF
CDR3nt: TGTGCCAGTAGTATGAGTAAGACTGAAGCTTTCTTT

v_gene: TRBV10-1
abundance: -
j_gene: TRBJ2-1
d_gene: TRBD2
CDR3aa: CASSDRVAGSRGNEQFF
CDR3nt: TGCGCCAGTTCGGATAGGGTAGCGGGGAGTAGAGGGAATGAGCAGTTCTTC

v_gene: TRBV2
abundance: few
j_gene: TRBJ1-2
d_gene: -
CDR3aa: CASRGGGSVGYTF
CDR3nt: TGTGCCAGCAGAGGGGGGGGGAGCGTTGGCTACACCTTC

v_gene: TRBV7-8
abundance: -
j_gene: TRBJ2-7
d_gene: TRBD1
CDR3aa: CASSLGEQGARYEQYF
CDR3nt: TGTGCCAGCAGCTTAGGGGAACAGGGGGCGCGATACGAGCAGTACTTC

v_gene: TRBV27
abundance: -
j_gene: TRBJ2-3
d_gene: -
CDR3aa: CASRKTFSTDTQYF
CDR3nt: TGTGCCAGCCGTAAGACATTCTCCACAGATACGCAGTATTTT

v_gene: TRBV6-1
abundance: -
j_gene: TRBJ2-7
d_gene: -
CDR3aa: CASPGGGLSYEQYF
CDR3nt: TGTGCCAGCCCTGGCGGGGGCCTTTCCTACGAGCAGTACTTC

v_gene: TRBV6-1
abundance: medium-sized
j_gene: TRBJ2-7
d_gene: -
CDR3aa: CASPDSSYEQYF
CDR3nt: TGTGCCAGCCCTGACAGTTCCTACGAGCAGTACTTC

v_gene: TRBV18
abundance: few
j_gene: TRBJ1-3
d_gene: -
CDR3aa: CASSLQGGGNTIYF
CDR3nt: TGTGCCAGCTCACTGCAGGGAGGTGGAAACACCATATATTTT

v_gene: TRBV11-3
abundance: few
j_gene: TRBJ2-3
d_gene: TRBD1
CDR3aa: CASSLVPPGQGGLDTQYF
CDR3nt: TGTGCCAGCAGCTTAGTTCCTCCGGGACAGGGGGGATTGGATACGCAGTATTTT

v_gene: TRBV6-6
abundance: -
j_gene: TRBJ2-7
d_gene: -
CDR3aa: CASSPQGYEQYF
CDR3nt: TGTGCCAGCAGCCCACAGGGCTACGAGCAGTACTTC

v_gene: TRBV5-6
abundance: few
j_gene: TRBJ1-3
d_gene: -
CDR3aa: CASSLGGIGNTIYF
CDR3nt: TGTGCCAGCAGCTTGGGCGGGATCGGAAACACCATATATTTT

v_gene: TRBV30
abundance: -
j_gene: TRBJ1-2
d_gene: -
CDR3aa: CAWNWALQGYTF
CDR3nt: TGTGCCTGGAATTGGGCCCTCCAGGGCTACACCTTC

v_gene: TRBV2
abundance: -
j_gene: TRBJ1-2
d_gene: -
CDR3aa: CASSPQGSYTF
CDR3nt: TGTGCCAGCAGTCCACAGGGTAGCTACACCTTC

v_gene: TRBV4-1
abundance: -
j_gene: TRBJ2-1
d_gene: -
CDR3aa: CASSLLTEVYNEQFF
CDR3nt: TGCGCCAGCAGCCTACTCACGGAGGTCTACAATGAGCAGTTCTTC

v_gene: TRBV4-1
abundance: -
j_gene: TRBJ1-3
d_gene: TRBD1
CDR3aa: CASSQGGRGRGNTIYF
CDR3nt: TGCGCCAGCAGCCAAGGCGGCAGGGGGCGTGGAAACACCATATATTTT

v_gene: TRBV9
abundance: -
j_gene: TRBJ1-3
d_gene: -
CDR3aa: CASSVEGQISGNTIYF
CDR3nt: TGTGCCAGCAGCGTAGAAGGACAAATCTCTGGAAACACCATATATTTT

v_gene: TRBV29-1
abundance: -
j_gene: TRBJ2-7
d_gene: -
CDR3aa: CSARGRFAYEQYF
CDR3nt: TGCAGCGCCCGGGGGAGATTTGCCTACGAGCAGTACTTC

v_gene: TRBV11-2
abundance: -
j_gene: TRBJ1-2
d_gene: TRBD1
CDR3aa: CASSPGQGKPFGYTF
CDR3nt: TGTGCCAGCAGCCCCGGACAGGGAAAACCGTTTGGCTACACCTTC

v_gene: TRBV27
abundance: once
j_gene: TRBJ1-2
d_gene: -
CDR3aa: CASSLKGFREGGYTF
CDR3nt: TGTGCCAGCAGTTTAAAGGGGTTTAGAGAAGGTGGCTACACCTTC

v_gene: TRBV7-9
abundance: -
j_gene: TRBJ2-5
d_gene: TRBD1
CDR3aa: CASRPGGSQETQYF
CDR3nt: TGTGCCAGCAGACCAGGGGGCTCCCAAGAGACCCAGTACTTC

v_gene: TRBV6-7
abundance: -
j_gene: TRBJ2-5
d_gene: TRBD1
CDR3aa: CASSPQQGTGGFSETQYF
CDR3nt: TGTGCCAGCAGCCCCCAGCAAGGGACAGGGGGCTTCTCAGAGACCCAGTACTTC

v_gene: TRBV2
abundance: few
j_gene: TRBJ2-1
d_gene: -
CDR3aa: CASMDGVSLDYNEQFF
CDR3nt: TGTGCCAGCATGGACGGAGTGAGCCTCGATTACAATGAGCAGTTCTTC

v_gene: TRBV6-5
abundance: -
j_gene: TRBJ1-2
d_gene: -
CDR3aa: CASSLRGRTLYGYTF
CDR3nt: TGTGCCAGCAGTTTAAGGGGACGGACTCTATATGGCTACACCTTC

v_gene: TRBV12-5
abundance: -
j_gene: TRBJ1-5
d_gene: TRBD1
CDR3aa: CASGDRVNQPQHF
CDR3nt: TGTGCTAGTGGGGACAGGGTCAATCAGCCCCAGCATTTT

v_gene: TRBV7-9
abundance: -
j_gene: TRBJ2-7
d_gene: TRBD1
CDR3aa: CASSRLTGASSYEQYF
CDR3nt: TGTGCCAGCAGCCGGTTGACAGGGGCCAGCTCCTACGAGCAGTACTTC

v_gene: TRBV19
abundance: -
j_gene: TRBJ2-5
d_gene: TRBD1
CDR3aa: CASSRDSDRAETQYF
CDR3nt: TGTGCCAGTAGTCGAGACTCGGACAGGGCAGAGACCCAGTACTTC

v_gene: TRBV6-1
abundance: -
j_gene: TRBJ1-5
d_gene: -
CDR3aa: CASSWGPQPQHF
CDR3nt: TGTGCCAGCAGCTGGGGGCCCCAGCCCCAGCATTTT

v_gene: TRBV10-3
abundance: -
j_gene: TRBJ2-7
d_gene: TRBD1
CDR3aa: CAIGGTGSNEQYF
CDR3nt: TGTGCCATCGGCGGGACAGGGTCCAACGAGCAGTACTTC

v_gene: TRBV6-6
abundance: -
j_gene: TRBJ1-5
d_gene: -
CDR3aa: CASSTPGGGQPQHF
CDR3nt: TGTGCCAGCAGTACCCCCGGGGGAGGGCAGCCCCAGCATTTT

v_gene: TRBV29-1
abundance: -
j_gene: TRBJ1-2
d_gene: TRBD1
CDR3aa: CSVVPGTGGYGYTF
CDR3nt: TGCAGCGTTGTGCCCGGGACAGGGGGCTATGGCTACACCTTC